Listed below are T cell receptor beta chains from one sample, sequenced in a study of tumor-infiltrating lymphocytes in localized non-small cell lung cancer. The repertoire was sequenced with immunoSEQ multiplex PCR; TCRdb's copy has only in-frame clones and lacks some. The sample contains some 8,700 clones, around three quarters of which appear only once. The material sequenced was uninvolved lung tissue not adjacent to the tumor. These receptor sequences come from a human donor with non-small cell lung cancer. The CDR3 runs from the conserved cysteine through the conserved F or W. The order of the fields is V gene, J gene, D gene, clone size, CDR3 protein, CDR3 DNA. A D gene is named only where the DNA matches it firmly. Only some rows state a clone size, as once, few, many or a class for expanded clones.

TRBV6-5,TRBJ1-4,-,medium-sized,CASSQDGLNEKLFF,TGTGCCAGCAGCCAAGACGGACTCAATGAAAAACTGTTTTTT
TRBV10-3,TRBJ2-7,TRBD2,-,CAISGVSGSSYEQYF,TGTGCCATCAGTGGGGTTAGCGGGAGCTCCTACGAGCAGTACTTC
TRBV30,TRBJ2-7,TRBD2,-,CAYRLAGSYEQYF,TGTGCCTACAGACTAGCGGGGTCCTACGAGCAGTACTTC
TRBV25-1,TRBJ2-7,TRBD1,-,CASSDRGTGPSLAYEQYF,TGTGCCAGCAGTGATCGGGGGACAGGGCCATCCCTGGCTTACGAGCAGTACTTC
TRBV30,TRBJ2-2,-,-,CAWRRPGLLAGELFF,TGTGCCTGGAGGAGGCCTGGGCTTCTTGCCGGGGAGCTGTTTTTT
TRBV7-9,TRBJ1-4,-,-,CASSRENEKLFF,TGTGCCAGCAGCCGGGAGAATGAAAAACTGTTTTTT
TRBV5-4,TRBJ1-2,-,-,CASSLAISHTGYGYTF,TGTGCCAGCAGCTTGGCGATATCCCATACGGGCTATGGCTACACCTTC
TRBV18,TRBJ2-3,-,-,CASSRYGTDTQYF,TGTGCCAGCTCACGCTATGGGACAGATACGCAGTATTTT
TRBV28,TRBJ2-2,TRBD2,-,CASSLTSGSLLTGELFF,TGTGCCAGCAGTTTGACTAGCGGGAGCTTGCTCACCGGGGAGCTGTTTTTT
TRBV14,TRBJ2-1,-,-,CASSQDGRYEASLGNEQFF,TGTGCCAGCAGCCAAGATGGTCGGTATGAGGCGAGTTTGGGCAATGAGCAGTTCTTC
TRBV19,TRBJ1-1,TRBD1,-,CASSITDRVGEAFF,TGTGCCAGTAGTATAACGGACAGGGTTGGTGAAGCTTTCTTT
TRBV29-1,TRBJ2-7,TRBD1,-,CSVAGTGGSYEQYF,TGCAGCGTAGCAGGGACAGGGGGGTCCTACGAGCAGTACTTC
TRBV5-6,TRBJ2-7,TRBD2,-,CASSLAGRSGEQYF,TGTGCCAGCAGCTTAGCGGGACGCTCGGGGGAGCAGTACTTC
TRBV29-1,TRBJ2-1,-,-,CSVGWGGDSYNEQFF,TGCAGCGTTGGGTGGGGTGGGGACTCCTACAATGAGCAGTTCTTC
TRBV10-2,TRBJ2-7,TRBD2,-,CASGAGETYEQYF,TGCGCCAGCGGAGCGGGAGAGACCTACGAGCAGTACTTC
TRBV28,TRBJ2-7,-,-,CASNPQRVIYEQYF,TGTGCCAGCAACCCCCAGCGGGTGATCTACGAGCAGTACTTC
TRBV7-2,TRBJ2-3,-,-,CASSLAGGAAGPAQYF,TGTGCCAGCAGCTTAGCGGGGGGGGCAGCCGGGCCCGCGCAGTATTTT
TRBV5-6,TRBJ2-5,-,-,CASSLVGGETQYF,TGTGCCAGCAGCTTGGTGGGGGGAGAGACCCAGTACTTC
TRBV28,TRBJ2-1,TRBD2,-,CASAKAGAANEQFF,TGTGCCAGCGCGAAAGCGGGGGCAGCCAATGAGCAGTTCTTC
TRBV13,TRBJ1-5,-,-,CASSFTNQPQHF,TGTGCCAGCAGCTTTACGAATCAGCCCCAGCATTTT
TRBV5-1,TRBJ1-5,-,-,CASSLWENQPQHF,TGCGCCAGCAGCTTGTGGGAGAATCAGCCCCAGCATTTT
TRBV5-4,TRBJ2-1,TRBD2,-,CASSLEGTSTYNEQFF,TGTGCCAGCAGCTTGGAAGGGACTAGCACCTACAATGAGCAGTTCTTC
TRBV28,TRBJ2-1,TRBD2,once,CASRGLAGGLTDNEQFF,TGTGCCAGCAGGGGACTAGCGGGAGGGTTAACGGACAATGAGCAGTTCTTC
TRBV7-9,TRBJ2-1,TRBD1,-,CASSLRGQGGNEQFF,TGTGCCAGCAGCTTAAGGGGACAGGGTGGTAATGAGCAGTTCTTC
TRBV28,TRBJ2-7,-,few,CASSPAGVTYEQYF,TGTGCCAGCTCCCCGGCCGGGGTCACCTACGAGCAGTACTTC
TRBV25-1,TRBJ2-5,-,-,CASSEPRVGANFLETQYF,TGTGCCAGCAGTGAACCGAGGGTGGGAGCAAATTTCTTGGAGACCCAGTACTTC
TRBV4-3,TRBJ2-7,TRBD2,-,CASSQGFGLAGDEQYF,TGCGCCAGCAGCCAGGGTTTCGGACTAGCGGGAGACGAGCAGTACTTC
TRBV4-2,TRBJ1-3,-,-,CASSPQGPNSGNTIYF,TGTGCCAGCAGCCCGCAGGGACCGAACTCTGGAAACACCATATATTTT
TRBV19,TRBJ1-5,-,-,CASSKEYSNQPQHF,TGTGCCAGTAGTAAGGAGTATAGCAATCAGCCCCAGCATTTT
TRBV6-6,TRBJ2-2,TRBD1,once,CAGGGQGNTGELFF,TGTGCCGGAGGCGGACAGGGGAACACCGGGGAGCTGTTTTTT
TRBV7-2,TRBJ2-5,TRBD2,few,CASSLTSGRETQYF,TGTGCCAGCAGCTTAACTAGCGGAAGAGAGACCCAGTACTTC
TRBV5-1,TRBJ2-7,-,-,CASSLDPSSYEQYF,TGCGCCAGCAGCTTGGATCCGTCCTCCTACGAGCAGTACTTC
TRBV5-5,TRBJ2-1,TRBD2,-,CASSLAEAGGLAYNEQFF,TGTGCCAGCAGCTTGGCTGAGGCGGGAGGGTTGGCCTACAATGAGCAGTTCTTC
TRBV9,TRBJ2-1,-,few,CASSAYVLNEQFF,TGTGCCAGCAGCGCGTATGTTCTCAATGAGCAGTTCTTC
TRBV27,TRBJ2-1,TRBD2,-,CASRKLAGGGDNEQFF,TGTGCCAGCAGGAAACTAGCGGGAGGTGGCGACAATGAGCAGTTCTTC
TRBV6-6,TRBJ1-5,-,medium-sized,CASRRQGDSNQPQHF,TGTGCCAGCAGGAGGCAGGGAGATAGCAATCAGCCCCAGCATTTT
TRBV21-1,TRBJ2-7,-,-,CASSSIGGYEQYF,TGTGCCAGCAGCTCAATAGGGGGGTACGAGCAGTACTTC
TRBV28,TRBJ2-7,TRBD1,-,CASSTPGQAEQYF,TGTGCCAGCAGTACCCCAGGACAGGCTGAGCAGTACTTC
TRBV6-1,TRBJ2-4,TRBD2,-,CASSKGGLAEAKNIQYF,TGTGCCAGCAGTAAAGGGGGACTAGCGGAAGCCAAAAACATTCAGTACTTC